Each of the 15 T cell receptor beta chains below was sequenced from the same sample in a study of OX40 agonist ivuxolimab in advanced cancers. Clones were read by immunoSEQ multiplex PCR, and TCRdb kept only the in-frame ones, dropping some. The repertoire holds tens of thousands of clones, about 89% seen once, with approximately 14% in the top ten. Specimen: CD4+ or CD8+ T cells sorted from blood, collected in a trial of the OX40 agonist ivuxolimab. All receptors come from an adult with an advanced solid tumor such as melanoma, head and neck, liver or kidney cancer.

J is TRBJ1-2 and V is TRBV18; 10 bases fit TRBD1. The germline CDR1 and CDR2 sequences are KGHSH and LQKENI. J gave up 4 bases and V 3 bases, and 5 bases lay outside the gene matches. The CDR3 is 15 residues long. CDR3 nucleotides: TGTGCCAGCTCACCGGAGACAGGGGGCGCCTATGGCTACACCTTC. Protein: CASSPETGGAYGYTF.

The rearrangement links TRBV6-5 to TRBJ2-1, with a weak D call TRBD1 (5 bases). From germline, CDR1 is MNHEY and CDR2 SVGAGI. There are 15 residues in the CDR3. V dropped 6 bases and J dropped 0 bases, with 12 bases sitting between them. CDR3 sequence reads: CASSLDDSSYNEQFF. The CDR3 DNA reads TGTGCCAGCAGCTTAGACGACAGCTCCTACAATGAGCAGTTCTTC.

The chain carries TRBV6-6 and TRBJ2-2, with TRBD1 identical over 8 bases. J was trimmed by 4 bases and V by 5 bases; bases with no gene match: 6. CDR1 MNHNY and CDR2 SVGAGI come from the germline V gene (reference sequence). The CDR3 covers 15 residues. The CDR3 is CASSLGQGGTGELFF. Here the CDR3 DNA reads TGTGCCAGCAGTCTAGGACAGGGAGGCACCGGGGAGCTGTTTTTT.

This clone was seen only once. This rearrangement joins TRBV5-6 to TRBJ2-7, with 12 bases matching TRBD2. Germline V CDR1 and CDR2: SGHDT, YYEEEE. Germline trimming cut 4 bases from V and 1 base from J; bases unmatched to any gene: 3. CDR3 length equals 15 residues. The CDR3, as DNA: TGTGCCAGCAGCCAAGGACTAGCGGGATCCTACGAGCAGTACTTC. Encoded protein: CASSQGLAGSYEQYF.

Turning to this clone: One junction end disagrees with the germline gene, perhaps due to a read error. The rearrangement links TRBV7-3 to TRBJ2-7; 12 bases match TRBD2. The CDR3 has 17 amino acids. Germline assignment: CDR1 SGHTA and CDR2 FQGTGA. CDR3 DNA sequence: TGCGCCAGCAGCCAAGATCGGTGGACTAGCGGGAACTACGAGCAGTACTTC. Its translation is CASSQDRWTSGNYEQYF.

This clone came up once. The chain carries TRBV19 and TRBJ2-5; 8 nucleotides match TRBD1. In germline, CDR1 is LNHDA, CDR2 SQIVND (reference sequence). CDR3 size: 13 residues. With V trimmed by 6 bases and J by 5 bases, 5 bases remained unmatched. The CDR3 region has the DNA TGTGCCAGTAGGACAGGGGTTGACGAGACCCAGTACTTC. Amino acids: CASRTGVDETQYF.

The chain combines TRBV5-8 with TRBJ1-2; 7 nucleotides line up with TRBD1. Germline V CDR1 and CDR2: SGHTS, YDEGEE. This CDR3 has 14 residues. With V trimmed by 6 bases and J by 8 bases, 13 bases remained unmatched. The CDR3 sequence is CASTWTGLPMGYTF. For the CDR3, the DNA is TGTGCCAGCACCTGGACAGGCCTCCCTATGGGCTACACCTTC.

This chain joins TRBV6-6 and TRBJ2-7; 8 bases agree with TRBD2. J was trimmed by 3 bases and V by 2 bases; bases with no gene match: 3. The CDR3 covers 14 residues. CDR1 is MNHNY and CDR2 is SVGAGI in the germline V gene (reference sequence). The CDR3 protein is CASSYSGSGYEQYF. The CDR3 nucleotides read TGTGCCAGCAGTTACAGCGGGAGTGGCTACGAGCAGTACTTC.

This rearrangement joins TRBV27 to TRBJ2-7; the D gene is possibly TRBD2 (5 bases). The CDR3 contains 12 residues. From germline, CDR1 is MNHEY and CDR2 SMNVEV (reference sequence). V lost 7 bases, J lost 3 bases, and 10 bases lay in between. CDR3 loop: CASTSGNYEQYF. CDR3 in DNA: TGTGCCAGCACAAGCGGCAACTACGAGCAGTACTTC.

The chain is built from TRBV19 and TRBJ2-7, with D possibly being TRBD1 (6 bases). The germline V and J ends were trimmed by 3 bases and 5 bases, with 14 bases remaining between them. Germline-derived CDR1 and CDR2 are LNHDA and SQIVND (reference sequence). The CDR3 runs to 14 residues. This chain's CDR3 is CASSIGGPHNEQYF. DNA for the CDR3: TGTGCCAGTAGTATTGGGGGCCCGCACAACGAGCAGTACTTC.

Only one count was recorded for this clone. The J gene is TRBJ2-5, the V gene TRBV5-4, with 8 positions matching TRBD1. V was pared by 7 bases and J by 1 base, with 3 bases of the junction left unmatched. The V gene's germline CDR1 is SGHNT and CDR2 YYREEE (reference sequence). There are 13 residues in the CDR3. The CDR3 nucleotides read TGTGCCAGCGGGACAGGTCCCCAAGAGACCCAGTACTTC. Protein: CASGTGPQETQYF.

The chain is built from TRBV19 and TRBJ2-2; D uncertain. V gave up 7 bases and J gave up 5 bases, with 5 bases separating them. The germline V gene has CDR1 LNHDA and CDR2 SQIVND (reference sequence). The CDR3 spans 11 residues. The CDR3 bases are TGTGCCAGTATGGGAACCGGGGAGCTGTTTTTT. Protein: CASMGTGELFF.

The chain uses TRBV9 and TRBJ2-2, with 10 bases aligning to TRBD1. V was pared by 7 bases and J by 3 bases, with 0 bases of the junction left unmatched. This CDR3 comprises 13 residues. Looked up from germline, CDR1 is SGDLS and CDR2 is YYNGEE. The DNA for the CDR3 is TGTGCCAGCGGGACAGGGGACACCGGGGAGCTGTTTTTT. It encodes CASGTGDTGELFF.

V is TRBV4-3 and J is TRBJ2-7, with 7 bases identical to TRBD1. J gave up 3 bases and V 0 bases, and 5 bases lay outside the gene matches. The CDR3 covers 15 residues. The germline V gene encodes CDR1 LGHNA and CDR2 YSLEER. Here the CDR3 reads CASSQDQAGGYEQYF. The CDR3 DNA reads TGCGCCAGCAGCCAAGATCAAGCAGGGGGCTACGAGCAGTACTTC.

V gene TRBV9 combines with J gene TRBJ2-1; maybe TRBD2 (5 bases). Germline CDR1 reads SGDLS; CDR2 reads YYNGEE. This CDR3 has 14 residues. The ends were cut back, 4 bases at V and 3 bases at J, with 11 bases in the middle. The CDR3 DNA reads TGTGCCAGCAGCCCGGGAAGAGTCTACAATGAGCAGTTCTTC. Translated: CASSPGRVYNEQFF.